The text below deals with one TCR delta chain. This clone was observed a handful of times. Its antigen specificity is not known. Given a far larger clone just one base away, this is likely a sequencing read error. At the DNA level, this CDR3 is encoded by other sequences in the same sample as well. The data belong to a study of gamma-delta T cells after stem cell transplantation (dated by TCRdb to the mid-2010s). The CDR3 holds 14 amino acids from the cysteine to the phenylalanine. The entry retains the CDR3 DNA only, 42 bases that are in frame from base 1. Taken from the germline V gene, the CDR1 and CDR2 loops are GEAIGNYY and EKD. The germline V and J ends show losses of 1 base and 7 bases respectively, and no gene match explains 4 bases of the junction. The library came from RT-PCR. TCRdb shows the sequencer as Illumina MiSeq. The public reads were reprocessed by TCRdb using CATT, and rows of matching DNA were later combined. The sample table shows some 14,000 delta-chain clones, and 9.4% are seen once. Of the sample, roughly 60% is held by the ten largest clones.

Sequencing used gamma-delta T cells. The chain joins TRDV2 to TRDJ1, and TRDD3 aligns with 11 junction nucleotides. The origin of this receptor is a human donor. It is not recorded whose cells these are; they may come from a transplant donor. CDR3 protein: CACDTLGDTGKLIF. The DNA reads as follows: TGTGCCTGTGACACTCTGGGGGATACTGGTAAACTCATCTTT.